Following are 29 T cell receptor beta chains from one sample sequenced in a study of CD8 T cells in ankylosing spondylitis (dated by TCRdb to about 2017). On the study overall, not on this receptor specifically: A TCR beta motif made up of eight or nine highly homologous amino acid variants appeared to be characteristic of blood from ankylosing spondylitis patients.

Library creation used 5' RACE. TCRdb records Illumina HiSeq 2500 as the sequencer. The public reads were run again by TCRdb, first through fastp at Q25 and then through MiXCR, and only productive beta chains were kept. Rows matching on CDR3 protein sequence are summarized as one entry with the most common DNA and genes. Here the sample has under 450,000 distinct CDR3 sequences; 17% occur a single time. Of the sample, under 1.2% falls within the top ten clones. No cognate antigen is known for these TCRs. The sample comprised blood, either unsorted or a sorted T cell fraction (not recorded which). Receptors originate from a male donor with ankylosing spondylitis.

V usage is TRBV20-1 and J usage is TRBJ2-1; D remains ambiguous. CDR3 length equals 15 residues. Trimming took off 3 bases at V and 8 bases at J, with 20 bases between the two ends. Germline V gives CDR1 DFQATT, CDR2 SNEGSKA (reference sequence). The CDR3 loop is CSARSRPTIRDEQFF. DNA of the CDR3: TGCAGTGCTAGGTCTCGGCCAACTATCCGCGATGAGCAGTTCTTC.

The chain carries TRBV2 and TRBJ2-5; 8 nucleotides agree with TRBD2. This CDR3 comprises 14 residues. CDR1 is SNHLY and CDR2 is FYNNEI in the germline V gene. The junction had 5 bases not matched to a gene; V was cut back by 4 bases and J by 4 bases. The DNA for the CDR3 is TGTGCCAGCAGTGGTTGGCGGGAGGTAGAGACCCAGTACTTC. Its protein product is CASSGWREVETQYF.

The chain couples TRBV12-3 or TRBV12-4 to TRBJ1-2; 10 positions agree with TRBD1. V trimming: 3 bases; J trimming: 4 bases; junction bases outside the gene matches: 2. The CDR3 length is 14 residues. CDR3 DNA sequence: TGTGCCAGCAGTTTTAGGACAGGGGGCTATGGCTACACCTTC. This codes for CASSFRTGGYGYTF.

This clonotype was seen more than once but under ten times. CDR3 sequence reads: CASSLDGTGRPDTQYF. The CDR3 DNA reads as TGTGCCAGCAGCTTAGATGGTACAGGGAGGCCAGATACGCAGTATTTT. The chain joins TRBV11-3 to TRBJ2-3; D is perhaps TRBD1 or TRBD2 (6 bases each). Trimming stripped 0 bases from V and 4 bases from J, with 14 bases between. CDR3 length: 16 residues. The germline CDR1 and CDR2 sequences are SGHNT and YENEEA.

This clonotype appeared a few times. J is TRBJ2-7 and V is TRBV20-1, with TRBD1 matching 10 bases. Germline V gene sequence: CDR1 DFQATT, CDR2 SNEGSKA (reference sequence). The ends lost 4 bases at V and 7 bases at J; junction bases unmatched: 7. The length of the CDR3 is 13 residues. The CDR3 DNA follows: TGCAGTGCTAAGGTGACAGGGGGCGGGGAGCAGTACTTC. Its protein is CSAKVTGGGEQYF.

The chain carries TRBV19 and TRBJ2-1; 9 bases agree with TRBD2. With V trimmed by 6 bases and J by 5 bases, 8 bases remained unmatched. CDR1 and CDR2 from the germline V gene are LNHDA and SQIVND (reference sequence). The CDR3 totals 15 residues. The CDR3 nucleotides are TGTGCCAGTAGGGACCGCGGGAGGGGAAACAATGAGCAGTTCTTC. This codes for CASRDRGRGNNEQFF.

This clonotype was observed a few times. The J gene is TRBJ1-1, the V gene TRBV10-2; D ambiguous. This CDR3 is built from 12 residues. V shed 6 bases and J shed 8 bases, with 13 bases lying between them. CDR1 is WSHSY, CDR2 SAAADI, per germline. The CDR3 here is CASRDGGREAFF. The CDR3 nucleotides read TGCGCCAGCAGGGATGGCGGACGGGAAGCTTTCTTT.

This clonotype has a count of ten or more. V gene TRBV2 combines with J gene TRBJ2-2, with TRBD2 matching 10 bases. With 4 bases clipped from V and 4 bases from J, the junction kept 3 bases outside the gene matches. Germline CDR1 and CDR2: SNHLY and FYNNEI. This CDR3 has 15 amino acids. CDR3 bases: TGTGCCAGCAGTGGGACTAGCGGAAGCACCGGGGAGCTGTTTTTT. Amino acid sequence: CASSGTSGSTGELFF. Combining the CDR3 with reference TRBV2 and TRBJ2-2 gives the whole variable domain EPEVTQTPSHQVTQMGQEVILRCVPISNHLYFYWYRQILGQKVEFLVSFYNNEISEKSEIFDDQFSVERPDGSNFTLKIRSTKLEDSAMYFCASSGTSGSTGELFFGEGSRLTVL.

This chain connects TRBV12-3 or TRBV12-4 to TRBJ1-2; D is perhaps TRBD1 (6 bases). V lost 8 bases and J lost 14, with 18 bases in between. The CDR3 consists of 11 residues. CDR3 sequence reads: CASVRGYGQTF. CDR3 nucleotides: TGTGCCAGCGTCAGGGGCTATGGCCAGACCTTC.

This clonotype was recorded many times. The chain joins TRBV6-5 to TRBJ1-1; the D is unclear. Germline assignment: CDR1 MNHEY and CDR2 SVGAGI. The CDR3 extends over 14 amino acids. The V end lost 0 bases, the J end lost 0 bases, and 5 bases lay between the germline ends. The CDR3 loop reads CASSYSYMNTEAFF. CDR3 DNA sequence: TGTGCCAGCAGTTACTCGTACATGAACACTGAAGCTTTCTTT.

This clonotype was observed a handful of times. The chain uses TRBV30 and TRBJ1-1; a weak D match, TRBD1 (5 bases). The CDR3 sequence is 14 residues long. Trimming shortened V by 0 bases and J by 3 bases, and 11 bases separated the two germline ends. Per germline, CDR1 GTSNPN and CDR2 SVGIG (reference sequence). The CDR3 sequence: CAWSVRWGDTEAFF. In nucleotides, the CDR3 is TGTGCCTGGAGTGTCAGGTGGGGGGACACTGAAGCTTTCTTT.

This sequence joins TRBV7-9 and TRBJ1-5; D is possibly TRBD1 (6 bases). Looked up from germline, CDR1 is SEHNR and CDR2 is FQNEAQ (reference sequence). CDR3 size: 15 residues. V was trimmed by 1 base and J by 4 bases, leaving 11 bases between them. The CDR3 DNA follows: TGTGCCAGCAGCTTAGAGGACAGACCAAATCAGCCCCAGCATTTT. Translating gives CASSLEDRPNQPQHF.

The CDR3 DNA sequence: TGTGCCAGCAGTACGCGGACTAGCGGGAGGGAGACCCAGTACTTC. This encodes CASSTRTSGRETQYF. The chain links TRBV27 to TRBJ2-5, with 14 bases lining up with TRBD2. With V trimmed by 5 bases and J by 5 bases, 4 bases remained unmatched. Germline V lookup: CDR1 MNHEY, CDR2 SMNVEV (reference sequence). The CDR3 consists of 15 residues.

The DNA for the CDR3 is TGTGCCAGCAGCTTAGAACGGGGGGCTCAAGAGACCCAGTACTTC. Its translation: CASSLERGAQETQYF. This chain uses TRBV7-6 with TRBJ2-5; D might be TRBD2 (7 bases). V lost 1 base to trimming and J lost 2 bases, with 11 bases between them. CDR3 length: 15 amino acids. The germline gives CDR1 SGHVS, CDR2 FNYEAQ.

This clonotype came up once. The J gene is TRBJ1-6, the V gene TRBV7-9; perhaps TRBD1 as D (5 bases). Germline V gives CDR1 SEHNR, CDR2 FQNEAQ (reference sequence). The V and J ends lost 3 bases and 8 bases respectively, with 8 bases between them. CDR3 length: 13 residues. CDR3 in DNA: TGTGCCAGCAGCTTGAAAGGGGATTCACCCCTCCACTTT. It specifies CASSLKGDSPLHF.

This clonotype was picked up a small number of times. The rearrangement uses TRBV20-1 and TRBJ2-6, with D unclear. The CDR3 extends over 12 amino acids. Germline V gives CDR1 DFQATT, CDR2 SNEGSKA (reference sequence). V was clipped by 3 bases and J by 4 bases, with 4 bases between them. CDR3 sequence: CSARGGANVLTF. The CDR3 region has the DNA TGCAGTGCTAGGGGGGGGGCCAACGTCCTGACTTTC.

The chain joins TRBV5-1 to TRBJ2-3, with 8 bases fitting TRBD1. Germline CDR1 is SGHRS and CDR2 is YFSETQ. V trimming: 3 bases; J trimming: 3 bases; junction bases outside the gene matches: 6. The CDR3 covers 15 residues. The CDR3 here is CASSSDRDPTDTQYF. For the CDR3, the DNA is TGCGCCAGCAGCTCGGACAGGGATCCTACAGATACGCAGTATTTT.

J is TRBJ2-6 and V is TRBV12-3 or TRBV12-4, with D uncertain. Trimming left V 8 bases short and J 0 bases short, with 11 bases between. The length of the CDR3 is 15 residues. CDR3 sequence reads: CASGPRLSGANVLTF. The CDR3 DNA reads TGTGCCAGCGGACCTAGGCTCTCTGGGGCCAACGTCCTGACTTTC.

The V gene is TRBV10-1, the J gene TRBJ2-3, with unresolved D. This CDR3 comprises 15 residues. Looked up from germline, CDR1 is WNHNN and CDR2 is SYGVQD (reference sequence). The V end was cut by 0 bases, the J end by 5 bases, with 12 bases between. In DNA, the CDR3 is TGCGCCAGCAGTGAGTCAAACTGGCTAGGAGATACGCAGTATTTT. The encoded protein is CASSESNWLGDTQYF.

In its sample, this clonotype was seen many times. The chain joins TRBV7-2 to TRBJ1-6, with 8 nucleotides matching TRBD1. This CDR3 is built from 16 residues. Germline V gene lookup returns CDR1 SGHTA and CDR2 FQGNSA. V shed 6 bases, J shed 7 bases, and the junction held 11 bases outside the gene matches. In nucleotides, the CDR3 is TGTGCCAGCAGGTCACAGGGGACAGGCTTGAATTCACCCCTCCACTTT. Its protein product is CASRSQGTGLNSPLHF.

This clonotype was detected many times. The J gene is TRBJ2-5, the V gene TRBV29-1, with D hard to call. Trimming stripped 0 bases from V and 4 bases from J, with 6 bases between. In germline, CDR1 is SQVTM, CDR2 ANQGSEA. The CDR3 spans 12 residues. This chain's CDR3 is CSVEDRRETQYF. CDR3 coding DNA: TGCAGCGTTGAAGACAGGCGAGAGACCCAGTACTTC.

This clonotype was recorded a few times. The rearrangement links TRBV15 to TRBJ2-5; the D is unclear. The germline V gene has CDR1 LNHNV and CDR2 YYDKDF (reference sequence). V lost 0 bases, J lost 1 base, and 9 bases lay in between. The CDR3 is 15 amino acids. CDR3 in amino acids: CATSRDTRIQETQYF. CDR3 bases: TGTGCCACCAGCAGAGACACACGGATCCAAGAGACCCAGTACTTC. The full variable domain, in which reference TRBV15 and TRBJ2-5 provide the parts outside the CDR3, is DAMVIQNPRYQVTQFGKPVTLSCSQTLNHNVMYWYQQKSSQAPKLLFHYYDKDFNNEADTPDNFQSRRPNTSFCFLDIRSPGLGDTAMYLCATSRDTRIQETQYFGPGTRLLVL.

This rearrangement joins TRBV9 to TRBJ1-1; D gene uncertain. V was pared by 0 bases and J by 2 bases, with 14 bases between. The CDR3 runs to 16 residues. CDR1 is SGDLS and CDR2 is YYNGEE in the germline V gene. The CDR3 region has the DNA TGTGCCAGCAGCGTAGCTACGGGAGTGAAAAACACTGAAGCTTTCTTT. This gives the protein CASSVATGVKNTEAFF.

This clonotype was seen a handful of times. CDR3 sequence: CASSQPIRDGYTEAFF. The CDR3 DNA reads as TGCGCCAGCAGTCAACCTATCCGGGACGGATACACTGAAGCTTTCTTT. The chain is built from TRBV23-1 and TRBJ1-1, with D perhaps TRBD1 (5 bases). TRBV23-1 is identified as an open reading frame with a role that is uncertain. Trimming shortened V by 2 bases and J by 3 bases, and 16 bases separated the two germline ends. The CDR3 consists of 16 residues.

This clonotype was seen repeatedly, ten times or more. The V call is TRBV4-3, the J call TRBJ2-3; maybe TRBD1 (6 bases). Between the trimmed V and J ends, which lost 1 base and 2 bases, there was a span of 10 bases. CDR3 size: 15 residues. CDR1 LGHNA and CDR2 YSLEER come from the germline V gene. CDR3 nucleotide sequence: TGCGCCAGCAGCCAAGGAGGACAGAACACAGATACGCAGTATTTT. Protein product: CASSQGGQNTDTQYF.

The rearrangement uses TRBV7-8 and TRBJ2-7, with TRBD2 matching 9 bases. The germline V gene has CDR1 SGHVS and CDR2 FQNEAQ. This CDR3 contains 15 residues. V was pared by 1 base and J by 4 bases, with 5 bases of the junction left unmatched. The DNA of the CDR3 is TGTGCCAGCAGCTTAGGGCGGGAGGGCCGTTACGAGCAGTACTTC. It is translated as CASSLGREGRYEQYF.

V gene TRBV7-8 combines with J gene TRBJ1-1; 7 bases are shared with TRBD1. The ends lost 6 bases at V and 11 bases at J; junction bases unmatched: 9. This CDR3 has 12 residues. The V gene's germline CDR1 is SGHVS and CDR2 FQNEAQ. The CDR3: CASSRVEGAAFF. CDR3 in DNA: TGTGCCAGCAGTCGGGTGGAGGGGGCGGCTTTCTTT. The full variable domain, its missing parts supplied by reference TRBV7-8 and TRBJ1-1, is GAGVSQSPRYKVAKRGQDVALRCDPISGHVSLFWYQQALGQGPEFLTYFQNEAQLDKSGLPSDRFFAERPEGSVSTLKIQRTQQEDSAVYLCASSRVEGAAFFGQGTRLTVV.

Remarks on this clonotype: At one of its ends the junction is not consistent with the germline gene, which may arise from a read error. V and J are TRBV11-2 and TRBJ2-1, with 13 bases aligning to TRBD2. The CDR3 runs to 18 residues. CDR1 SGHAT and CDR2 FQNNGV come from the germline V gene. The CDR3 protein is CASSSIWTSGSQHNEQSF. CDR3 in DNA: TGTGCCAGCAGCTCTATTTGGACTAGCGGGAGTCAACACAATGAGCAGTCCTTC.

V is TRBV20-1 and J is TRBJ2-5, with D unclear. Deletions cut 0 bases from V and 0 bases from J, with 11 bases between. CDR1 DFQATT and CDR2 SNEGSKA come from the germline V gene (reference sequence). The CDR3 is 15 residues long. CDR3 loop: CSAREGSRYQETQYF. DNA of the CDR3: TGCAGTGCTAGAGAGGGCTCACGGTACCAAGAGACCCAGTACTTC.